The 15 T cell receptor beta chains given below trace back to one sample, sequenced in a study of patients and donors after allogeneic stem cell transplantation. Each CDR3 protein is one row after TCRdb ran MiXCR on the RT-PCR reads. The repertoire holds tens of thousands of distinct CDR3 sequences, with 26% as singletons. Sequenced input: blood, either unsorted or a sorted T cell fraction (not recorded which). Receptors were obtained from a human donor who was either an allogeneic HSCT recipient or a stem cell or donor lymphocyte infusion donor (not recorded which). It is not recorded whose cells these are; they may come from a transplant donor.

The chain carries TRBV5-1 and TRBJ2-1; possibly TRBD1 for D (6 bases). In germline, CDR1 is SGHRS, CDR2 YFSETQ. Trimming pared 9 bases from V and 4 bases from J, leaving 20 bases between. CDR3 length: 15 residues. The chain's CDR3 is CATQSGHSIYNEQFF. CDR3 in DNA: TGCGCCACCCAATCGGGACACAGTATTTACAATGAGCAGTTCTTC.

This clonotype was counted at least ten times. This rearrangement joins TRBV12-3 or TRBV12-4 to TRBJ1-5; D is uncertain. V was clipped by 5 bases and J by 13 bases, with 12 bases between them. This CDR3 is 11 amino acids long. CDR3 in DNA: TGTGCCAGCAGTCGGACCGCTTTTCAGCATTTT. It encodes CASSRTAFQHF.

The V call is TRBV7-2, the J call TRBJ1-3, with no clear D. Trimming pared 5 bases from V and 3 bases from J, leaving 5 bases between. This CDR3 is built from 12 residues. CDR1 and CDR2 (germline): SGHTA, FQGNSA. The CDR3 DNA sequence: TGTGCCAGCAGCAGAAATGGAAACACCATATATTTT. Translating it yields CASSRNGNTIYF.

The rearrangement links TRBV12-3 or TRBV12-4 to TRBJ2-1; perhaps TRBD2 as D (6 bases). V shed 4 bases and J shed 8 bases, with 18 bases lying between them. The CDR3 has 15 residues. The CDR3 DNA sequence: TGTGCCAGCAGTTGGCCGGGACTTTGGACTGATGAGCAGTTCTTC. This translates into CASSWPGLWTDEQFF.

V is TRBV20-1 and J is TRBJ1-6; unclear D gene. CDR3 length equals 13 residues. From germline, CDR1 is DFQATT and CDR2 SNEGSKA (reference sequence). Trimming cost V 2 bases and J 7 bases, with 9 bases left between them. The CDR3 loop reads CSARSRGNSPLHF. The CDR3 DNA reads TGCAGTGCTAGATCACGGGGAAATTCACCCCTCCACTTT.

The rearrangement links TRBV6-5 to TRBJ1-5; no definite D call. CDR1 is MNHEY, CDR2 SVGAGI, per germline. There are 13 residues in the CDR3. V lost 5 bases, J lost 5 bases, and 10 bases lay in between. The CDR3 DNA reads TGTGCCAGCAGTAGAACCGAGGATCAGCCCCAGCATTTT. It specifies CASSRTEDQPQHF.

A few counts support this clonotype. The V call is TRBV20-1, the J call TRBJ1-2; no reliable D call. V lost 5 bases and J lost 4, with 11 bases in between. CDR1 and CDR2 (germline): DFQATT, SNEGSKA (reference sequence). The CDR3 has 12 residues. CDR3 nucleotides: TGCAGTGCTTTTCTTCCAAGCTATGGCTACACCTTC. Amino acids: CSAFLPSYGYTF.

The rearrangement uses TRBV13 and TRBJ2-2, with no clear D. V lost 2 bases and J 8 bases, leaving 6 bases between the germline ends. Germline values: CDR1 PRHDT, CDR2 FYEKMQ (reference sequence). The CDR3 length is 12 residues. CDR3 coding DNA: TGTGCCAGCAGCTTATTATGGGGGGAGCTGTTTTTT. This translates into CASSLLWGELFF.

The V call is TRBV27, the J call TRBJ1-2; TRBD1 is a possible D gene (6 bases). Germline CDR1 reads MNHEY; CDR2 reads SMNVEV (reference sequence). The CDR3 is 14 residues long. The germline V and J ends were trimmed by 5 bases and 4 bases, with 14 bases remaining between them. This CDR3 reads CASSLQGGPYGYTF. The CDR3 DNA sequence: TGTGCCAGCAGTCTACAGGGAGGCCCCTATGGCTACACCTTC.

The chain has TRBV7-2 and TRBJ2-2, with 9 bases aligning to TRBD1. The CDR3 totals 15 residues. The trim removed 5 bases at V and 5 bases at J, leaving 6 bases unmatched. Germline CDR1 SGHTA, CDR2 FQGNSA. The CDR3 DNA sequence: TGTGCCAGCAGCCCCTCAGGACAGGGGACCGGGGAGCTGTTTTTT. Translated: CASSPSGQGTGELFF. Together with reference TRBV7-2 and TRBJ2-2, the CDR3 gives the full variable domain: GAGVSQSPSNKVTEKGKDVELRCDPISGHTALYWYRQSLGQGLEFLIYFQGNSAPDKSGLPSDRFSAERTGGSVSTLTIQRTQQEDSAVYLCASSPSGQGTGELFFGEGSRLTVL.

This clonotype came up a few times. The CDR3 bases are TGTGCCAGCAGATGGGGAGACAGTGCCTATGGCTACACCTTC. Protein sequence: CASRWGDSAYGYTF. The V gene is TRBV6-6, the J gene TRBJ1-2; possible D gene TRBD1, 5 bases. The CDR3 has 14 amino acids. Trimming took 6 bases from V and 4 from J, leaving 15 bases between them. Germline V lookup: CDR1 MNHNY, CDR2 SVGAGI (reference sequence).

The chain carries TRBV6-6 and TRBJ2-3; D unresolved. Per germline, CDR1 MNHNY and CDR2 SVGAGI (reference sequence). The CDR3 spans 12 residues. V lost 6 bases, J lost 5 bases, and 9 bases lay in between. This chain's CDR3 is CASSSRIDTQYF. CDR3 nucleotides: TGTGCCAGCAGCTCCCGCATAGATACGCAGTATTTT.

The chain carries TRBV15 and TRBJ1-5; 9 bases match TRBD1. Germline CDR1 reads LNHNV; CDR2 reads YYDKDF (reference sequence). The CDR3 covers 16 residues. Germline trimming cut 2 bases from V and 5 bases from J; bases unmatched to any gene: 7. The DNA for the CDR3 is TGTGCCACCAGCAGAAGACAGGGGGTTTCGTATCAGCCCCAGCATTTT. Translating it yields CATSRRQGVSYQPQHF.

This clonotype has only a few counts. The chain carries TRBV12-5 and TRBJ2-2, with D possibly TRBD1 on 5 matching bases. Germline V gives CDR1 LGHNT, CDR2 FRNRAP. Trimming shortened V by 2 bases and J by 7 bases, and 11 bases separated the two germline ends. The CDR3 is 14 amino acids. The DNA of the CDR3 is TGTGCTAGTGGTTTGCTAGACAGAAACGGGGAGCTGTTTTTT. As protein: CASGLLDRNGELFF.

The V call is TRBV4-2, the J call TRBJ2-3; tentative D call: TRBD2 (6 bases). The CDR3 covers 14 residues. Germline V gives CDR1 LGHNA, CDR2 YNFKEQ. V was clipped by 3 bases and J by 4 bases, with 11 bases between them. The CDR3 is CASSHGTEADTQYF. The DNA for the CDR3 is TGTGCCAGCAGCCACGGGACTGAAGCAGATACGCAGTATTTT.